This T cell receptor beta chain comes out of a study of T cells in Graves' hyperthyroidism and ophthalmopathy. Study in general: Peripheral blood was drawn at first diagnosis, prior to all treatment.

This clonotype was found a few times. Its antigen is not identified. With 6 bases removed from V and 5 bases from J, the gap between germline ends came to 13 bases. This CDR3 is built from 13 residues. It was uncontrolled infection, other autoimmune disease, pregnancy or lactation that excluded patients. The authors took PBMCs from roughly 9.3 ml fresh peripheral blood. Amplified regions were TCR beta CDR3 sequences from RNA transcripts. HTBI primers were employed in a first-round RT-PCR of the TCR CDR3. MiXCR, run by TCRdb on the multiplex PCR reads, gives a single entry per CDR3 protein. The sample consists of 600,000 to 900,000 distinct CDR3 sequences, 16% of them appearing once. Study observations and caveats: A 13 V-J model separated ophthalmopathy from stable hyperthyroidism.

Material for sequencing was blood. The chain is built from TRBV12-3 or TRBV12-4 and TRBJ1-1; no clear D gene. This TCR was recovered from a man between 18 and 35 years old with Graves' hyperthyroidism. The CDR3 DNA reads TGTGCCAGCAGGGCTGGCGTCGGTACTGAAGCTTTCTTT. Protein sequence: CASRAGVGTEAFF.